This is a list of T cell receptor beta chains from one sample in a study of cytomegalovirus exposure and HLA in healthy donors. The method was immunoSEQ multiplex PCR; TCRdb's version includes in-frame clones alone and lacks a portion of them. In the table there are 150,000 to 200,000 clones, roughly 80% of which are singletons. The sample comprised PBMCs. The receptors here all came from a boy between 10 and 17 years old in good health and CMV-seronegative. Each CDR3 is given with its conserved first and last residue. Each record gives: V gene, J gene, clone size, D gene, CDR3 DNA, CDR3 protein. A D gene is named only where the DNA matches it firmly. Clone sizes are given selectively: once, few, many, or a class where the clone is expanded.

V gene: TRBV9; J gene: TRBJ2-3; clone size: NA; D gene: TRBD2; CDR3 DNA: TGTGCCAGCAGCCCCCGAGCGGGACTAGCGGGAGGGACTAGCACAGATACGCAGTATTTT; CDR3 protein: CASSPRAGLAGGTSTDTQYF
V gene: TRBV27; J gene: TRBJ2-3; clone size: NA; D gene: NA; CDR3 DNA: TGTGCCAGCAGTTTATCGCTGGCCACAGATACGCAGTATTTT; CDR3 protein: CASSLSLATDTQYF
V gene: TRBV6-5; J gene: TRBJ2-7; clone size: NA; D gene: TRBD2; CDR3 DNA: TGTGCCAGCAAAGAGCGGGAGGCGCCGTACGAGCAGTACTTC; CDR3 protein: CASKEREAPYEQYF
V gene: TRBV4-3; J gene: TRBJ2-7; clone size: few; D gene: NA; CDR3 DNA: TGCGCCAGCAGCCAGTCGCGGGGCCTCGCCTACGAGCAGTACTTC; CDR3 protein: CASSQSRGLAYEQYF
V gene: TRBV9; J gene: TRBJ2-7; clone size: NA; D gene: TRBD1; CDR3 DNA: TGTGCCAGCAGCGTAGTGGGACAGGGGCCCGAGCAGTACTTC; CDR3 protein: CASSVVGQGPEQYF
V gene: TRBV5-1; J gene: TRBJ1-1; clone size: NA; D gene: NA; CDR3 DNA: TGCGCCAGCAGGTGGGGGGACTTAAACACTGAAGCTTTCTTT; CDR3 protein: CASRWGDLNTEAFF
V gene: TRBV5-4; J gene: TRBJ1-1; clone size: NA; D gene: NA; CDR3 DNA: TGTGCCAGCAGCTTGGCAGCAGGTCTGCCAGCTTTCTTT; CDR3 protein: CASSLAAGLPAFF
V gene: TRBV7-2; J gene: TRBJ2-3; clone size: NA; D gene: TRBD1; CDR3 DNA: TGTGCCAGCAGCCCGTTTTTCCCGGGACAGGGCACAGATACGCAGTATTTT; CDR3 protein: CASSPFFPGQGTDTQYF
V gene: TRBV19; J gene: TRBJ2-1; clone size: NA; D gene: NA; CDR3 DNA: TGTGCCAGTACCCCAGGGTGGGACTACAATGAGCAGTTCTTC; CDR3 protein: CASTPGWDYNEQFF
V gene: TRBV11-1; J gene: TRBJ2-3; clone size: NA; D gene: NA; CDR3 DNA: TGTGCCAGCAGCTTTTGGGGGGGCGCATCGGATACGCAGTATTTT; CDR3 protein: CASSFWGGASDTQYF
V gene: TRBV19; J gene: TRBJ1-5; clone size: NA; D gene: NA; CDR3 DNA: TGTGCCGCCGGGGGAGCGCAGCCCCAGCATTTT; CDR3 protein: CAAGGAQPQHF
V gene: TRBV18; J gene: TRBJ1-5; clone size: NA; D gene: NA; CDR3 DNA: TGTGCCAGCTCACCTGCGGCCCGGGGCAATCAGCCCCAGCATTTT; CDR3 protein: CASSPAARGNQPQHF
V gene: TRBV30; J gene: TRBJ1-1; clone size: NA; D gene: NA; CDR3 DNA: TGTGCCTGGATTGACAGCGAAACTGAAGCTTTCTTT; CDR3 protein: CAWIDSETEAFF
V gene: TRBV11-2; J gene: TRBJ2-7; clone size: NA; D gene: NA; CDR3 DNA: TGTGCCAGCAGCTCATATAGACAGGCCCGCTCCTACGAGCAGTACTTC; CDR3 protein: CASSSYRQARSYEQYF
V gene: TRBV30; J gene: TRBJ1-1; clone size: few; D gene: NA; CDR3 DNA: TGTGCCTGGAGTCTTCAGGGTCACACTGAAGCTTTCTTT; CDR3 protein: CAWSLQGHTEAFF
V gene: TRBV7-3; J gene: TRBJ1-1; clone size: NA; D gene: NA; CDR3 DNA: TGTGCCAGCAGCCTAGATCCCGAGGGTGTAGCTTTCTTT; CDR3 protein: CASSLDPEGVAFF
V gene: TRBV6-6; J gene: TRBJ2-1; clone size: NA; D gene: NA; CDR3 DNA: TGTGCCAGTACCTCAGGGCCCGCTTCCTACAATGAGCAGTTCTTC; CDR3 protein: CASTSGPASYNEQFF
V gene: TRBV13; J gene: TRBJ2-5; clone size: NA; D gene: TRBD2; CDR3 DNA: TGTGCCAGCAGCTTGGCCGGGACTAGCGGGAGAGGTGGAGAGACCCAGTACTTC; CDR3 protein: CASSLAGTSGRGGETQYF
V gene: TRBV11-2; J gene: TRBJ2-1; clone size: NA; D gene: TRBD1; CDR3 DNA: TGTGCCAGCAGCTCAAACAGGGGAAGCTCCTACAATGAGCAGTTCTTC; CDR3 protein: CASSSNRGSSYNEQFF
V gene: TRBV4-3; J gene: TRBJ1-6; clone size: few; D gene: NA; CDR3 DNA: TGCGCCAGCAGCCAAGGGCTGGGGCCGAACTATTCACCCCTCCACTTT; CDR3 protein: CASSQGLGPNYSPLHF
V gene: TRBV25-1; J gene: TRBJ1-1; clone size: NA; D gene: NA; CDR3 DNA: TGTGCCAGCAGGGACAATCTTTTTGAAGCTTTCTTT; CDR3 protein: CASRDNLFEAFF
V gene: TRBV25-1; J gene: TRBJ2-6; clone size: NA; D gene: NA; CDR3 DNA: TGTGCCAGCAGTGAATATACGGGCTCTGGGGCCAACGTCCTGACTTTC; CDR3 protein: CASSEYTGSGANVLTF
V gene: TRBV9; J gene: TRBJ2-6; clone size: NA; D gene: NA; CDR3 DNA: TGTGCCAGCAGGAGCTCTGGGGCCAACGTCCTGACTTTC; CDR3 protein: CASRSSGANVLTF
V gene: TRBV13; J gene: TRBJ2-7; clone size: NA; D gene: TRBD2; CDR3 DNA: TGTGCCAGCAGCTTAGCCCACCTAGCGGGAGGGAGGGAGCAGTACTTC; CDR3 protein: CASSLAHLAGGREQYF
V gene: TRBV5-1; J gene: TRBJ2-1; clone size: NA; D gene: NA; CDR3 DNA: TGCGCCAGCAGCTTGGTTGGCAGGGCCTCCTACAATGAGCAGTTCTTC; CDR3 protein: CASSLVGRASYNEQFF
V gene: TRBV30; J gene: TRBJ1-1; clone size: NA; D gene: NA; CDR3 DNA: TGTGCCACCGCGGGGGCGTATAACACTGAAGCTTTCTTT; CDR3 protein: CATAGAYNTEAFF
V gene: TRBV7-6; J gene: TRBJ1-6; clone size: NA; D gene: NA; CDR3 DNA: TGTGCCAGCAGCTTAGGGGGCCAGGGTGATTCACCCCTCCACTTT; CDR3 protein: CASSLGGQGDSPLHF
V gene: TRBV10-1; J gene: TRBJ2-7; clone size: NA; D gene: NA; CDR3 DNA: TGCGCCAGCAGTGAGAATCGTGGACAGTCTGCGGATTTCGAGCAGTACTTC; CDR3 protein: CASSENRGQSADFEQYF
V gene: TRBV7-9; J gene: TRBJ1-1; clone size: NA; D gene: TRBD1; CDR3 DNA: TGTGCCAGCAGCTTATCGGGACAGCTGGGAGCTTTCTTT; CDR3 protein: CASSLSGQLGAFF
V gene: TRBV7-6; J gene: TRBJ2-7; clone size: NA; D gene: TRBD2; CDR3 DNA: TGTGCCAGCAGCTCCAACGCCCGGGGGGTTTACGAGCAGTACTTC; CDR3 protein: CASSSNARGVYEQYF
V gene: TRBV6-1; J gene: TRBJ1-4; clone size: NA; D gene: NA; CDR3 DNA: TGTGCCAGCAGAGCCTTTCCGGGGTCTAATGAAAAACTGTTTTTT; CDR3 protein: CASRAFPGSNEKLFF
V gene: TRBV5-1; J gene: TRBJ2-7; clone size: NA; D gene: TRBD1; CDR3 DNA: TGCGCCAGCGGCCAGGGACAGGCAATACCCCTTCCCTACGAGCAGTACTTC; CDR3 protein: CASGQGQAIPLPYEQYF
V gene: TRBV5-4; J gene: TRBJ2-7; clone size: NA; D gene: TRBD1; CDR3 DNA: TGTGCCAGCAGCCCACCAAAAACGGGGACAGGGCGGATCGAGCAGTACTTC; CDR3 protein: CASSPPKTGTGRIEQYF
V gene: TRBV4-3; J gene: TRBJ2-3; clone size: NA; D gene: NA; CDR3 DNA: TGCGCCAGCAGCCAAGAGTCCATCACAGATACGCAGTATTTT; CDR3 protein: CASSQESITDTQYF
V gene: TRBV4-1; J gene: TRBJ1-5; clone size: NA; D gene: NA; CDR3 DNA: TGCGCCAGCAGCCAAGGTGGCCAGGGGCCCCAGCATTTT; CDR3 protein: CASSQGGQGPQHF
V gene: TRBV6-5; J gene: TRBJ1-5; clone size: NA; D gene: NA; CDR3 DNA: TGTGCCAGCAGTCCGGGACTTAGCAATCAGCCCCAGCATTTT; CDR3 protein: CASSPGLSNQPQHF
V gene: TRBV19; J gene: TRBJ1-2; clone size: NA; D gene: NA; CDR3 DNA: TGTGCCAGTAGTCTAAGTAATCTGGATGGCTACACCTTC; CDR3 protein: CASSLSNLDGYTF
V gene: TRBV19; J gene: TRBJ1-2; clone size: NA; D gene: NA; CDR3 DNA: TGTGCCAGTAGTTACAGGGACCGGAGAGGCTACACCTTC; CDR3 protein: CASSYRDRRGYTF
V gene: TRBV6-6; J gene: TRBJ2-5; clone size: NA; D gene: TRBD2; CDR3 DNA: TGTGCCAGCAGTTACGAAGCTAGCGGGGCTCAAGAGACCCAGTACTTC; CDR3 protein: CASSYEASGAQETQYF
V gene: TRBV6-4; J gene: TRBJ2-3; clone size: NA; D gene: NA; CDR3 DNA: TGTGCCAGCAGTGCCGGTAACGTGGGCACAGATACGCAGTATTTT; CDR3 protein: CASSAGNVGTDTQYF
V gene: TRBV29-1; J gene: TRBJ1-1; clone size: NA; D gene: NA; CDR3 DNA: TGCAGCGTTGATCACGGGGGAGCTTTCTTT; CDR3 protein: CSVDHGGAFF